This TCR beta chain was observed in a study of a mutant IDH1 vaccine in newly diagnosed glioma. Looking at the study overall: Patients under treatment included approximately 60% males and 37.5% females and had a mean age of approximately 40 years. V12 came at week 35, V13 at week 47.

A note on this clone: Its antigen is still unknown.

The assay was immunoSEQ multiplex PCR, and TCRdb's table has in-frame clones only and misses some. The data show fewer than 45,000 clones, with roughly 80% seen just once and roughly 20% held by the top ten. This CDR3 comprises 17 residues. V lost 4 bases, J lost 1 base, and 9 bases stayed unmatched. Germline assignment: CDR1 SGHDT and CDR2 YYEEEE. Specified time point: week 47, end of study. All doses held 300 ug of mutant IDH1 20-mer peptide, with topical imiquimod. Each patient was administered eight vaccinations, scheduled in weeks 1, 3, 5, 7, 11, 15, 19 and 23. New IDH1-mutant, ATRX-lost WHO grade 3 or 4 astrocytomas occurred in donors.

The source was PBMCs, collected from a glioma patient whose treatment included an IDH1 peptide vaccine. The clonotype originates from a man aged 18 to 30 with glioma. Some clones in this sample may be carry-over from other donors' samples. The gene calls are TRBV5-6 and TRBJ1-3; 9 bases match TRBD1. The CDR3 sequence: CASSPNRGRVSGNTIYF. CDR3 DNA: TGTGCCAGCAGCCCCAACAGGGGGCGCGTGTCTGGAAACACCATATATTTT.